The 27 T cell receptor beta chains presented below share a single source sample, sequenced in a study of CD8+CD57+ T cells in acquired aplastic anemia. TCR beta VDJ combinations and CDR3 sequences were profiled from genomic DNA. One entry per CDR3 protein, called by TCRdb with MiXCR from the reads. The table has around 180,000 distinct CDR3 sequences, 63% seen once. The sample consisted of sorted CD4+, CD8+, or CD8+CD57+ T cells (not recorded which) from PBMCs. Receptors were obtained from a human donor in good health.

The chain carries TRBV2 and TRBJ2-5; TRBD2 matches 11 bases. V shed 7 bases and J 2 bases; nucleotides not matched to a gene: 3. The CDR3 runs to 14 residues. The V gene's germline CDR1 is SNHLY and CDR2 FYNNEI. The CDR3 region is CASNLAGGQETQYF. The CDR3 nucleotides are TGTGCCAGCAACCTAGCGGGAGGTCAAGAGACCCAGTACTTC.

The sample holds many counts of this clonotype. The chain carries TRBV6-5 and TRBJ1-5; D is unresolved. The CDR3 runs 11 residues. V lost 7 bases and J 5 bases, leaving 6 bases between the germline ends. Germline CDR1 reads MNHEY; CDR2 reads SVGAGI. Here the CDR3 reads CASTPYQPQHF. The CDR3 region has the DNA TGTGCCAGCACCCCATATCAGCCCCAGCATTTT.

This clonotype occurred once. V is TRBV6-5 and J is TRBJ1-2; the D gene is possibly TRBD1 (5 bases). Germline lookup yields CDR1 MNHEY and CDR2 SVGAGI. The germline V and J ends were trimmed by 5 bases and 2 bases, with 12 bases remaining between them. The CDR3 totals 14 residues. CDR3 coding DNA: TGTGCCAGCAGTACGCAACAGGTGAACTATGGCTACACCTTC. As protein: CASSTQQVNYGYTF.

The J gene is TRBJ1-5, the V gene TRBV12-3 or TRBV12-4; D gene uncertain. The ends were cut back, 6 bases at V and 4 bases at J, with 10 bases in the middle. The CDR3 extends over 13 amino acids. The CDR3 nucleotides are TGTGCCAGCAGACCCGGAGGTAATCAGCCCCAGCATTTT. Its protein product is CASRPGGNQPQHF.

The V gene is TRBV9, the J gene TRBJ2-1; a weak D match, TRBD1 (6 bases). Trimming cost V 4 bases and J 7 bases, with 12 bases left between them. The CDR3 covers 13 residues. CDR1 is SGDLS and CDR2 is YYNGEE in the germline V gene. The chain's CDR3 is CASSPRGGNEQFF. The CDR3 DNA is TGTGCCAGCAGCCCTAGAGGGGGTAATGAGCAGTTCTTC.

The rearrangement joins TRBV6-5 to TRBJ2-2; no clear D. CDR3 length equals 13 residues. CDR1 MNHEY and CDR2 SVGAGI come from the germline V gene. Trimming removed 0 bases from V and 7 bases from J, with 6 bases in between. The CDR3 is CASSYSGNGELFF. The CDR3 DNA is TGTGCCAGCAGTTACTCAGGGAACGGGGAGCTGTTTTTT.

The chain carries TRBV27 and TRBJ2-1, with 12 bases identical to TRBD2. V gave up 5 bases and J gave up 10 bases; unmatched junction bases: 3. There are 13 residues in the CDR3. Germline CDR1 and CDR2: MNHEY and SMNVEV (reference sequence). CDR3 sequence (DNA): TGTGCCAGCAGTGCTAGCGGGAGGGAAGAGCAGTTCTTC. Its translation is CASSASGREEQFF.

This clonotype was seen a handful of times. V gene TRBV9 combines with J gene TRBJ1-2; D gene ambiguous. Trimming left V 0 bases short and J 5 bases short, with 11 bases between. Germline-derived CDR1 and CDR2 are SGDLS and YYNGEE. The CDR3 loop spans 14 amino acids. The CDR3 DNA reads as TGTGCCAGCAGCGTAGGCCTAGCGGTTTATGGCTACACCTTC. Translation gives CASSVGLAVYGYTF.

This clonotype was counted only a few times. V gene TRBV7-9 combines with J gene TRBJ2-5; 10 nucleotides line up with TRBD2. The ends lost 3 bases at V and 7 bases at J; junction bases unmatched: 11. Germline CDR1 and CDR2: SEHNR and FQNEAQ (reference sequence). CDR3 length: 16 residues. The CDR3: CASSLESGRALGTQYF. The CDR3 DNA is TGTGCCAGCAGCTTGGAAAGCGGGAGGGCCCTCGGGACCCAGTACTTC.

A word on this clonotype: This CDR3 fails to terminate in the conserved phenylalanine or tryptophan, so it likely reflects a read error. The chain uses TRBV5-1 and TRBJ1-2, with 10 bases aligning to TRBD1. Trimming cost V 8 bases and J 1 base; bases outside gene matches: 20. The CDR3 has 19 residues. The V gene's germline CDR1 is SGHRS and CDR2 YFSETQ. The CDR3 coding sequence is TGCGCCAGTACAGGATACACCGGGGACAGGGGACAGGTTAACTATGGCTACACCATC. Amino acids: CASTGYTGDRGQVNYGYTI.

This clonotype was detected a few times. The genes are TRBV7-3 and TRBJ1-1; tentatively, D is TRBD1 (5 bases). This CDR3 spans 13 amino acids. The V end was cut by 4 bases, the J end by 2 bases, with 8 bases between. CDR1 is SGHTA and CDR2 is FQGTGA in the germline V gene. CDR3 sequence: CASSYDSNTEAFF. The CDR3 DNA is TGTGCCAGCAGCTACGACAGCAACACTGAAGCTTTCTTT.

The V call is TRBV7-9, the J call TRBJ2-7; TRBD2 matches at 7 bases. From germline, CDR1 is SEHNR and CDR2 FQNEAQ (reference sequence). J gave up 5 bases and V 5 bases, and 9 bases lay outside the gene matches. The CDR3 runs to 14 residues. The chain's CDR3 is CASSQAGSGHEQYF. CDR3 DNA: TGTGCCAGCAGCCAAGCGGGGAGTGGCCACGAGCAGTACTTC.

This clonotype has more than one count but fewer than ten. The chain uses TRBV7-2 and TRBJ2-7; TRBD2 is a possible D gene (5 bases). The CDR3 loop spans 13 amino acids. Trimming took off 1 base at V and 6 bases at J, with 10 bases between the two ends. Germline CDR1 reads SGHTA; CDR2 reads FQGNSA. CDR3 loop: CASSLVPGFEQYF. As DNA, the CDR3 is TGTGCCAGCAGCTTAGTTCCGGGGTTCGAGCAGTACTTC. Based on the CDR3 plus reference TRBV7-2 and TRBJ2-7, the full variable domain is GAGVSQSPSNKVTEKGKDVELRCDPISGHTALYWYRQSLGQGLEFLIYFQGNSAPDKSGLPSDRFSAERTGGSVSTLTIQRTQQEDSAVYLCASSLVPGFEQYFGPGTRLTVT.

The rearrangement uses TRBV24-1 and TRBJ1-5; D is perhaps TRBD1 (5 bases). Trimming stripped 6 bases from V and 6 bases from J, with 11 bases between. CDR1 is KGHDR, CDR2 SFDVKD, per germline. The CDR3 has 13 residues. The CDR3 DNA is TGTGCCACCAGTTTGGCAGGGACTCAGCCCCAGCATTTT. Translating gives CATSLAGTQPQHF.

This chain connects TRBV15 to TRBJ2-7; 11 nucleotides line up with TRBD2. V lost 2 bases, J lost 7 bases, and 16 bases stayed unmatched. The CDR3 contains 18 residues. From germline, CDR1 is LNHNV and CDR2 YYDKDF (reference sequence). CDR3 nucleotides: TGTGCCACCAGCAGACGGCGGGTAGCGGGAGGGCCTGGGGGAGAGCAGTACTTC. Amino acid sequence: CATSRRRVAGGPGGEQYF.

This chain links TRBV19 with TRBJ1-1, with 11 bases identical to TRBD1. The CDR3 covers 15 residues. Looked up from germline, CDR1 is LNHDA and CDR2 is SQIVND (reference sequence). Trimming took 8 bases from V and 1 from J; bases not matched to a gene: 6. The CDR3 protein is CASADRGPSNTEAFF. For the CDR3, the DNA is TGTGCCAGTGCGGACAGGGGGCCCTCGAACACTGAAGCTTTCTTT.

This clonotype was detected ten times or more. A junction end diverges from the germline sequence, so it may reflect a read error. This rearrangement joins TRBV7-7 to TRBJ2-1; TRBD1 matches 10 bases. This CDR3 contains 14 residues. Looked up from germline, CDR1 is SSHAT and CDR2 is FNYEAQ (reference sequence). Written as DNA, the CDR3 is TGTGCTAGCAGCTGGGGACAGGGGCACAATGAGCAGTTCTTC. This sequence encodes CASSWGQGHNEQFF. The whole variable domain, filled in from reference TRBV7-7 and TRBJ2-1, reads GAGVSQSPRYKVTKRGQDVTLRCDPISSHATLYWYQQALGQGPEFLTYFNYEAQPDKSGLPSDRFSAERPEGSISTLTIQRTEQRDSAMYRCASSWGQGHNEQFFGPGTRLTVL.

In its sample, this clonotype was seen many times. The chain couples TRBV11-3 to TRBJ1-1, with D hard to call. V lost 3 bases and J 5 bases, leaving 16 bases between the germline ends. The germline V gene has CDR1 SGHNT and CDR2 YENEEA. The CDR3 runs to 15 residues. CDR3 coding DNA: TGTGCCAGCAGCTTTCTCCAGGCTGGTGGGACTGAAGCTTTCTTT. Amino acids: CASSFLQAGGTEAFF.

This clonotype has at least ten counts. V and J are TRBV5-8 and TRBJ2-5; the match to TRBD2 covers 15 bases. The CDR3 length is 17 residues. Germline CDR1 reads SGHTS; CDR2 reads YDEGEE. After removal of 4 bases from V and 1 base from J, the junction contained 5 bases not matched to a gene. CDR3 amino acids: CASSGTGLAGGQETQYF. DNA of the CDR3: TGTGCCAGCAGCGGGACGGGACTAGCGGGAGGCCAAGAGACCCAGTACTTC.

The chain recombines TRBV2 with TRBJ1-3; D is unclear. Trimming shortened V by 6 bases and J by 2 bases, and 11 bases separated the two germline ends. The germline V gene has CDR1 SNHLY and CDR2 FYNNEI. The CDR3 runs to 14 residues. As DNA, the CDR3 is TGTGCCAGCAGCGTCCTCGGCACTGGAAACACCATATATTTT. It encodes CASSVLGTGNTIYF.

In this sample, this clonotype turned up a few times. In DNA form, the CDR3 reads TGTGCCAGCAGTGAAGCGCTTACGAGGAGCCACCTCCACTTT. This codes for CASSEALTRSHLHF. The genes are TRBV2 and TRBJ1-6; no clear D. The ends were cut back, 0 bases at V and 15 bases at J, with 15 bases in the middle. The germline V gene has CDR1 SNHLY and CDR2 FYNNEI. CDR3 length: 14 amino acids. Variable domain in full (rest from reference TRBV2 and TRBJ1-6): EPEVTQTPSHQVTQMGQEVILRCVPISNHLYFYWYRQILGQKVEFLVSFYNNEISEKSEIFDDQFSVERPDGSNFTLKIRSTKLEDSAMYFCASSEALTRSHLHFGNGTRLTVT.

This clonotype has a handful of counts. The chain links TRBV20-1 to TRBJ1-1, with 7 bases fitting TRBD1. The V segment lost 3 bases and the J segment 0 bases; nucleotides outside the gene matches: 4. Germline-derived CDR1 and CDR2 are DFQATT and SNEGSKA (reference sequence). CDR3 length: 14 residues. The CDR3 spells CSARDGTVNTEAFF. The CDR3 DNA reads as TGCAGTGCTAGGGATGGGACAGTGAACACTGAAGCTTTCTTT.

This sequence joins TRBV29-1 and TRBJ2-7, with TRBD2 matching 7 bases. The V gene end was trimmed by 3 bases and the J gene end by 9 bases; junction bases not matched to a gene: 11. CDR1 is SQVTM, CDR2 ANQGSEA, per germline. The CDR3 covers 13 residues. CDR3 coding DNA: TGCAGCGTTGATATAGGCGGGAGCACAGTGCAGTACTTC. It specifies CSVDIGGSTVQYF.

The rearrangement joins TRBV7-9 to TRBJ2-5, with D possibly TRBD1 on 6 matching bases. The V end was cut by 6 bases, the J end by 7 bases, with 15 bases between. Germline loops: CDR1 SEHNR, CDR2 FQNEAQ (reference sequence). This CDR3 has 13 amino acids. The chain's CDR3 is CASRDSQQRTQYF. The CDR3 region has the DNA TGTGCCAGCAGGGACAGCCAACAGAGGACCCAGTACTTC.

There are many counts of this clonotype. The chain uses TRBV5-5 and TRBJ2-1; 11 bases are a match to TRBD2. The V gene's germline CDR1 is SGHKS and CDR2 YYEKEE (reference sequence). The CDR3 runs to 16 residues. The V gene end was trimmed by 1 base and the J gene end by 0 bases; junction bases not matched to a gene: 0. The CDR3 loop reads CASSLTSGSSYNEQFF. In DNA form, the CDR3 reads TGTGCCAGCAGCTTGACTAGCGGGAGCTCCTACAATGAGCAGTTCTTC.

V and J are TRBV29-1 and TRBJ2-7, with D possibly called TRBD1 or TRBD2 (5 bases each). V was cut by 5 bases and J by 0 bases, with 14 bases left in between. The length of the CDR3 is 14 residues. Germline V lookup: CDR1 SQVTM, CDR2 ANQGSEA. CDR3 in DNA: TGCAGCGTTTTGACCGGGGCCAGCTCCTACGAGCAGTACTTC. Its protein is CSVLTGASSYEQYF.

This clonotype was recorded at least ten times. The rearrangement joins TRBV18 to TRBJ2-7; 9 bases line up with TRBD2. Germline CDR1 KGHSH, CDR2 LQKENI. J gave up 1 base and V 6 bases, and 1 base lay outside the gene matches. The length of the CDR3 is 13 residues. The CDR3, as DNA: TGTGCCAGCTCCGGACTAGCGTCCTACGAGCAGTACTTC. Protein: CASSGLASYEQYF. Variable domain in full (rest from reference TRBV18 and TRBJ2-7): NAGVMQNPRHLVRRRGQEARLRCSPMKGHSHVYWYRQLPEEGLKFMVYLQKENIIDESGMPKERFSAEFPKEGPSILRIQQVVRGDSAAYFCASSGLASYEQYFGPGTRLTVT.